Listed here is a single T cell receptor beta chain. The sample belongs to a study of metastatic and nonmetastatic thyroid tumors. TCRdb called clones again from the PCR reads with MiXCR. The sample consists of approximately 32,000 clones, roughly a third of them appearing once. Patients had received no treatment of any kind before thyroid surgery. The CDR3 has 14 amino acids. J gave up 3 bases and V 9 bases, and 8 bases lay outside the gene matches. The germline CDR1 and CDR2 sequences are SEHNR and FQNEAQ (reference sequence). The receptor was derived from a female donor with papillary thyroid cancer or a benign thyroid nodule (not recorded which). Some clones in this sample may be carry-over from other donors' samples. Sample: tumor tissue. The V gene is TRBV7-9, the J gene TRBJ2-7; 10 positions match TRBD1. The CDR3 DNA reads TGTGCCAGTCAGCCGGGACAGGGGATCTACGAGCAGTACTTC. Translated, it gives CASQPGQGIYEQYF.